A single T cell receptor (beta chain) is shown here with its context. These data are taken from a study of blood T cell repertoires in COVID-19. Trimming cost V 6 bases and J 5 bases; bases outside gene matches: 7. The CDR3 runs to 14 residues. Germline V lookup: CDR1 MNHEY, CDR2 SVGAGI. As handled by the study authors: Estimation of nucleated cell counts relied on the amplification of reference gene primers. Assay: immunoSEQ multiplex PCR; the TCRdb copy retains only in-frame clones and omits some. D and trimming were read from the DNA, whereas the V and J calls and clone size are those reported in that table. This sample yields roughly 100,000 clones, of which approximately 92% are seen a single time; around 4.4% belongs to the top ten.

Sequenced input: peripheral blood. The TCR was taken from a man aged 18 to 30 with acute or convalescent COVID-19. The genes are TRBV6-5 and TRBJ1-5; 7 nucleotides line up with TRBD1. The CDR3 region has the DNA TGTGCCAGCAGGGAGAACAGGGGTGATCAGCCCCAGCATTTT. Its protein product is CASRENRGDQPQHF.